The TCR beta chain described here comes from a study of cytomegalovirus exposure and HLA in healthy donors. Study-level findings and limits: The authors later found most CMV-associated TCR beta chains appeared HLA-restricted. Per a prior analysis, the majority of TCR beta V segments were productive roughly 90% or roughly 30% of the time.

This clone was seen a handful of times. The target antigen is unknown. A multiplex PCR was run with 60 Vbeta primers and 13 Jbeta primers. The table came from immunoSEQ multiplex PCR; TCRdb's copy has only in-frame clones and leaves some out. The sample has some 200,000 clones; less than 85% are singletons. Healthy bone marrow donors made up the cohort. While unrecorded immune exposures were likely, the donors were nominally healthy when sampled. V lost 9 bases to trimming and J lost 0 bases, with 14 bases between them. Germline lookup yields CDR1 MDHEN and CDR2 SYDVKM. The CDR3 is 14 residues long. Sequences were obtained from PBMCs. The chain has TRBV28 and TRBJ1-2; D is perhaps TRBD1 (5 bases). The TCR sequence derives from a man younger than 30 in good health and CMV-seronegative. The CDR3 sequence is CASNPTATNYGYTF. CDR3 sequence (DNA): TGTGCCAGTAATCCGACAGCCACTAACTATGGCTACACCTTC.